The source of this TCR beta chain is a study of patients and donors after allogeneic stem cell transplantation. This clonotype was seen a few times. V was cut by 1 base and J by 2 bases, with 5 bases left in between. This CDR3 has 12 residues. CDR1 and CDR2 (germline): SQVTM, ANQGSEA. Each CDR3 protein is one row after TCRdb ran MiXCR on the RT-PCR reads. The sample holds 10,000 to 15,000 distinct CDR3 sequences, around 25% seen once. What was sequenced was blood, either unsorted or a sorted T cell fraction (not recorded which). The V and J genes are TRBV29-1 and TRBJ1-1; no reliable D call. This receptor was taken from a human donor who was either an allogeneic HSCT recipient or a stem cell or donor lymphocyte infusion donor (not recorded which). It is not recorded whose cells these are; they may come from a transplant donor. CDR3 loop: CSVEGVNTEAFF. As DNA, the CDR3 is TGCAGCGTTGAAGGGGTAAACACTGAAGCTTTCTTT.